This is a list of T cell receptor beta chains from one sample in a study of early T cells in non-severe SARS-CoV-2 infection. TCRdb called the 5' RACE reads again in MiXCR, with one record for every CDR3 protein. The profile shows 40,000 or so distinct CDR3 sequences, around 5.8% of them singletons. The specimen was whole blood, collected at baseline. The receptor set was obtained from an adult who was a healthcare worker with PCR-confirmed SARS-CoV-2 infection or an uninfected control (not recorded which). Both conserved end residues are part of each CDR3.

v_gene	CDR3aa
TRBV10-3	CAISATGVRNTGELFF
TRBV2	CASSEGEGGTEAFF
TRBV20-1	CSASHGGQGSNSPLHF
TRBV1	CTSSRGRGTGLGYGYTF
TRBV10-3	CAISEFAGLAGETQYF
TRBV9	CASSGGLATTNNEQFF
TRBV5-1	CASSLGTARTDTQYF
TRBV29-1	CSVGTGSTEAFF
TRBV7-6	CASRQTGKMGNTIYF
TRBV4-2	CASRPTRGPYEQYF
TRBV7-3	CASSEDSGRETQYF
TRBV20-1	CSADPLGSGNYEQYF
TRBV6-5	CASSSGTGRGYTF
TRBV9	CASSGDISYNEQFF
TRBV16	CASSPHRGVNEKLFF
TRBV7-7	CASSLRAGTSYEQYF
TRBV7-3	CASSSKGQTNPYEQYF
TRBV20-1	CSAPDDTSGNTIYF
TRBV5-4	CASSPPPKSQYNEQFF
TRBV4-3	CASSQDRGLQETQYF
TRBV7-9	CASSLAVLESSPLHF
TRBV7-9	CASSPPDRRDYGYTF
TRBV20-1	CSASLLAGETQYF
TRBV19	CASSTGDTQYF
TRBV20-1	CSASGRESNQPQHF
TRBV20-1	CSARNQGQYF